Listed here is a single T cell receptor (beta chain). Method: immunoSEQ multiplex PCR; TCRdb's copy keeps in-frame clones and lacks some. This table has roughly 250,000 clones, more than 70% appearing once. This specimen comes from a study of blood T cell repertoires in COVID-19. CDR3 length equals 14 residues. The germline V gene has CDR1 GTSNPN and CDR2 SVGIG (reference sequence). V gave up 2 bases and J gave up 1 base, with 12 bases separating them. Material for sequencing was PBMCs or T cells enriched from blood (not recorded which). The chain couples TRBV30 to TRBJ2-7; TRBD2 is a possible D gene (5 bases). This TCR was recovered from a woman in her thirties or forties with acute COVID-19. Here the CDR3 reads CAWSYPGFSYEQYV. DNA for the CDR3: TGTGCCTGGAGTTACCCGGGATTTTCCTACGAGCAGTACGTC.